This T cell receptor beta chain was sequenced for a study of vaccination and CD4 T cells after COVID-19. Study information: Two doses of either BNT162b2 or mRNA-1273 vaccine were given to participants. Study-level results: Analysis of convalescent patients found that 304 of 307 vaccine-specific clones were spike mono-reactive.

On this clonotype itself: Its antigen is not identified.

The Oncomine TCR Beta short-read assay sequenced DNA from cultured CD4+ T cells. One entry per CDR3 protein results from TCRdb running MiXCR on the PCR reads. The sample carries 8,500 to 13,000 distinct CDR3 sequences, 46% recorded once. CDR1 and CDR2 (germline): SQVTM, ANQGSEA. The CDR3 sequence is 13 residues long. V was trimmed by 4 bases and J by 6 bases, leaving 14 bases between them. Sample treatment: roughly nine-day PBMC culture with coronavirus spike peptide pools or control peptides (ViraFEST assay). ViraFEST enlarged antigen-specific T cell populations with peptide pools and afterwards sequenced TCRs. With roughly 10 ug/ml peptide pools and roughly 10 IU/ml IL-2, PBMCs were cultured at some 2 million per well.

The receptor was isolated from a human donor who had recovered from COVID-19. The chain recombines TRBV29-1 with TRBJ2-3; no definite D call. Specimen: CD4+ T cells from blood, cultured in vitro. CDR3 in amino acids: CSVAVGSEDTQYF. In DNA, the CDR3 is TGCAGCGTTGCCGTTGGCAGCGAGGATACGCAGTATTTT.